The 28 T cell receptor beta chains below all came from one sample that was sequenced in a study of T cell responses to AZD1222 COVID-19 vaccine. Method: immunoSEQ multiplex PCR; TCRdb's copy keeps in-frame clones and lacks some. The sample carries 95,000 to 150,000 clones, roughly 91% recorded once. The source was peripheral blood, collected on day 0 of MenACWY control vaccination. All receptors derive from an adult in good health.

V usage is TRBV5-1 and J usage is TRBJ1-5; D gene unclear. Trimming took off 4 bases at V and 8 bases at J, with 13 bases between the two ends. The CDR3 consists of 13 residues. The germline gives CDR1 SGHRS, CDR2 YFSETQ. This CDR3 is CASSLSADKPQHF. The CDR3, as DNA: TGCGCCAGCAGCCTATCTGCGGATAAGCCCCAGCATTTT.

The DNA for the CDR3 is TGTGCCAGCTCACCAGGGACTAGCGGGAGATACAATGAGCAGTTCTTC. It codes for CASSPGTSGRYNEQFF. The chain combines TRBV18 with TRBJ2-1; 14 nucleotides line up with TRBD2. V lost 2 bases and J lost 4; bases outside the gene matches: 1. Germline V lookup: CDR1 KGHSH, CDR2 LQKENI. The CDR3 sequence is 16 residues long.

The chain has TRBV19 and TRBJ2-1, with a tentative D call TRBD2 (5 bases). Looked up from germline, CDR1 is LNHDA and CDR2 is SQIVND (reference sequence). V lost 7 bases and J lost 3, with 13 bases in between. The CDR3 contains 14 residues. CDR3 coding DNA: TGTGCCAGTACCGTTAGCGCAGGCTACAATGAGCAGTTCTTC. As protein: CASTVSAGYNEQFF.

The genes are TRBV30 and TRBJ2-7; 12 bases are shared with TRBD2. Germline CDR1 GTSNPN, CDR2 SVGIG (reference sequence). The J segment lost 6 bases and the V segment lost 4 bases, leaving 13 bases of the junction unmatched. CDR3 length equals 16 residues. CDR3 DNA sequence: TGTGCCTGGAAGGCTAGCGGGAGGGCCCTAAGGTCCGAGCAGTACTTC. Translating gives CAWKASGRALRSEQYF.

The chain uses TRBV12-5 and TRBJ2-3; TRBD1 is a possible D gene (6 bases). The germline V gene encodes CDR1 LGHNT and CDR2 FRNRAP. The V end lost 3 bases, the J end lost 6 bases, and 10 bases lay between the germline ends. The CDR3 runs to 13 residues. The CDR3 DNA is TGTGCTAGTGGTTTAGGGGGAACGGATACGCAGTATTTT. The encoded protein is CASGLGGTDTQYF.

This clone was seen only once. The chain carries TRBV11-2 and TRBJ2-3; D call uncertain. CDR3 length: 14 residues. Looked up from germline, CDR1 is SGHAT and CDR2 is FQNNGV. V lost 3 bases to trimming and J lost 3 bases, with 10 bases between them. The CDR3 DNA sequence: TGTGCCAGCAGCTTTGGGTTAGGAACAGATACGCAGTATTTT. Its protein product is CASSFGLGTDTQYF.

The V call is TRBV28, the J call TRBJ2-1; D is undetermined. The CDR3 is made up of 15 amino acids. Between the trimmed V and J ends, which lost 0 bases and 5 bases, there was a span of 11 bases. Germline CDR1 is MDHEN and CDR2 is SYDVKM. Here the CDR3 DNA reads TGTGCCAGCAGTTTATGGCTCGAGTTGGACAATGAGCAGTTCTTC. Amino acids: CASSLWLELDNEQFF.

The V and J genes are TRBV5-5 and TRBJ1-4; 8 nucleotides match TRBD1. The CDR3 sequence is 15 residues long. Germline trimming cut 3 bases from V and 5 bases from J; bases unmatched to any gene: 6. The V gene's germline CDR1 is SGHKS and CDR2 YYEKEE (reference sequence). The CDR3 loop is CASSSAGTGNEKLFF. In nucleotides, the CDR3 is TGTGCCAGCAGCTCGGCCGGGACAGGAAATGAAAAACTGTTTTTT.

V is TRBV10-3 and J is TRBJ2-1; D may correspond to TRBD1 or TRBD2 (5 bases each). This CDR3 region has 15 residues. CDR1 and CDR2 from the germline V gene are ENHRY and SYGVKD. V was shortened by 3 bases and J by 6 bases, with 15 bases between the two germline ends. The CDR3 reads CAISEVGRAGNEQFF. The CDR3 coding sequence is TGTGCCATCAGTGAAGTTGGCAGGGCGGGCAATGAGCAGTTCTTC.

The CDR3 DNA reads as TGCGCCAGCAGCCAAGGGGCGGGAGGACCTAGCACAGATACGCAGTATTTT. It yields the protein CASSQGAGGPSTDTQYF. The V gene is TRBV4-1, the J gene TRBJ2-3, with TRBD2 identical over 8 bases. Germline V gene lookup returns CDR1 MGHRA and CDR2 YSYEKL. V gave up 1 base and J gave up 0 bases; unmatched junction bases: 6. CDR3 length: 17 amino acids.

The chain joins TRBV14 to TRBJ1-4; TRBD1 matches at 7 bases. The junction had 5 bases not matched to a gene; V was cut back by 4 bases and J by 3 bases. Germline V gives CDR1 SGHDN, CDR2 FVKESK. The CDR3 has 15 amino acids. CDR3 residues: CASSPRQGANEKLFF. The CDR3 DNA reads as TGTGCCAGCAGCCCCCGACAGGGAGCTAATGAAAAACTGTTTTTT.

The sample holds one count of this clone. The V call is TRBV27, the J call TRBJ1-2; 8 bases fit TRBD1. The CDR3 has 16 residues. V shed 5 bases and J 5 bases; nucleotides not matched to a gene: 13. Per germline, CDR1 MNHEY and CDR2 SMNVEV (reference sequence). The CDR3 region is CASSLSLGQAFYGYTF. Here the CDR3 DNA reads TGTGCCAGCAGTCTGTCATTGGGACAGGCCTTTTATGGCTACACCTTC.

The chain combines TRBV7-3 with TRBJ1-2, with TRBD1 as a possible D gene (5 bases). The CDR3 has 13 residues. With 5 bases removed from V and 8 bases from J, the gap between germline ends came to 15 bases. The germline V gene has CDR1 SGHTA and CDR2 FQGTGA. The CDR3 sequence is CASSPTPGVGYTF. CDR3 DNA sequence: TGTGCCAGCAGCCCGACTCCGGGGGTCGGCTACACCTTC.

The chain recombines TRBV7-6 with TRBJ2-2, with D hard to call. This CDR3 spans 16 amino acids. Looked up from germline, CDR1 is SGHVS and CDR2 is FNYEAQ. V was trimmed by 5 bases and J by 0 bases, leaving 13 bases between them. CDR3 DNA: TGTGCCAGCAGCCCGATCGGCCTTCCGAACACCGGGGAGCTGTTTTTT. The encoded protein is CASSPIGLPNTGELFF.

The chain uses TRBV3-1 (or the pseudogene TRBV3-2) and TRBJ2-7, with D uncertain. Germline CDR1 LGHDT, CDR2 YNNKEL (reference sequence). V shed 3 bases and J shed 5 bases, with 5 bases lying between them. The CDR3 is 11 residues long. The CDR3 DNA reads as TGTGCCAGCAGCCATACGAACGAGCAGTACTTC. It specifies CASSHTNEQYF.

The table lists this clone with a count of one. The chain is built from TRBV27 and TRBJ2-7; TRBD2 aligns across 12 bases. This CDR3 is 14 amino acids long. CDR1 is MNHEY and CDR2 is SMNVEV in the germline V gene (reference sequence). The V segment lost 4 bases and the J segment 4 bases; nucleotides outside the gene matches: 2. The chain's CDR3 is CASSWTSGKYEQYF. CDR3 sequence (DNA): TGTGCCAGCAGTTGGACTAGCGGGAAGTACGAGCAGTACTTC.

The CDR3 DNA reads as TGTGCCAGCAGTTACCTCCAGGGGAATTCACCCCTCCACTTT. Protein product: CASSYLQGNSPLHF. The V gene is TRBV6-2 or TRBV6-3, the J gene TRBJ1-6, with a tentative D call TRBD1 (6 bases). The ends were cut back, 2 bases at V and 7 bases at J, with 9 bases in the middle. Germline V gene sequence: CDR1 MNHEY, CDR2 SVGEGT. The CDR3 totals 14 residues.

The chain has TRBV18 and TRBJ2-3, with D perhaps matching TRBD1 (6 bases). The CDR3 loop spans 15 amino acids. The ends were cut back, 2 bases at V and 1 base at J, with 10 bases in the middle. Germline CDR1 is KGHSH and CDR2 is LQKENI. DNA for the CDR3: TGTGCCAGCTCACCAATTTCAGGGGGCACAGATACGCAGTATTTT. Translated: CASSPISGGTDTQYF.

Only one count was recorded for this clone. The V gene is TRBV28, the J gene TRBJ2-7; D tentatively reads TRBD1 or TRBD2 (5 bases each). The germline CDR1 and CDR2 sequences are MDHEN and SYDVKM. The CDR3 loop spans 12 amino acids. Trimming took off 8 bases at V and 1 base at J, with 9 bases between the two ends. CDR3 coding DNA: TGTGCCAGCTTGGGGGAGTCCTACGAGCAGTACTTC. Amino acids: CASLGESYEQYF.

The genes are TRBV7-9 and TRBJ2-3, with D perhaps given as TRBD1 or TRBD2 (6 bases each). The CDR3 has 13 amino acids. Germline V lookup: CDR1 SEHNR, CDR2 FQNEAQ (reference sequence). V was cut by 3 bases and J by 6 bases, with 10 bases left in between. CDR3 coding DNA: TGTGCCAGCAGCTTTGGAGGGGGGGATACGCAGTATTTT. Its translation is CASSFGGGDTQYF.

This clone has a handful of counts. In DNA form, the CDR3 reads TGTGCCAGCAGTTCGGACAGGGACTACAATGAGCAGTTCTTC. It yields the protein CASSSDRDYNEQFF. This chain uses TRBV27 with TRBJ2-1; 8 bases are shared with TRBD1. V gave up 4 bases and J gave up 3 bases; unmatched junction bases: 2. This CDR3 region has 14 residues. Germline V gives CDR1 MNHEY, CDR2 SMNVEV (reference sequence).

The CDR3 coding sequence is TGCGCCAGCAGCCCCGTCGGGAGGGATGCAACTAATGAAAAACTGTTTTTT. Its translation: CASSPVGRDATNEKLFF. The chain combines TRBV4-1 with TRBJ1-4; D ambiguous. This CDR3 has 17 residues. V was shortened by 4 bases and J by 0 bases, with 15 bases between the two germline ends. CDR1 and CDR2 (germline): MGHRA, YSYEKL.

The chain employs TRBV25-1 and TRBJ2-2, with no clear D. The CDR3 has 13 residues. The germline CDR1 and CDR2 sequences are MGHDK and SYGVNS. Trimming removed 4 bases at V and 2 bases at J, with 5 bases between. In nucleotides, the CDR3 is TGTGCCAGCAGTGGGAGAAACACCGGGGAGCTGTTTTTT. Translated, it gives CASSGRNTGELFF.

This chain joins TRBV15 and TRBJ1-5; D is ambiguous. The CDR3 consists of 15 residues. Germline CDR1 and CDR2: LNHNV and YYDKDF (reference sequence). The V end was cut by 1 base, the J end by 2 bases, with 9 bases between. CDR3 amino acids: CATSRVRLGNQPQHF. The CDR3 DNA is TGTGCCACCAGCAGAGTCAGGTTGGGCAATCAGCCCCAGCATTTT.

The chain employs TRBV7-9 and TRBJ2-1; unclear D gene. The germline V and J ends were trimmed by 0 bases and 2 bases, with 8 bases remaining between them. The CDR3 consists of 15 residues. CDR1 is SEHNR and CDR2 is FQNEAQ in the germline V gene (reference sequence). The CDR3 DNA sequence: TGTGCCAGCAGCTTAGCACGGCAGGCCTACAATGAGCAGTTCTTC. Amino acids: CASSLARQAYNEQFF. The full variable domain, in which reference TRBV7-9 and TRBJ2-1 provide the parts outside the CDR3, is DTGVSQNPRHKITKRGQNVTFRCDPISEHNRLYWYRQTLGQGPEFLTYFQNEAQLEKSRLLSDRFSAERPKGSFSTLEIQRTEQGDSAMYLCASSLARQAYNEQFFGPGTRLTVL.

This chain joins TRBV19 and TRBJ1-3; no reliable D call. The V end lost 10 bases, the J end lost 4 bases, and 11 bases lay between the germline ends. From germline, CDR1 is LNHDA and CDR2 SQIVND (reference sequence). This CDR3 spans 12 amino acids. CDR3: CATAKAGNTIYF. The CDR3 nucleotides are TGTGCCACGGCAAAGGCGGGAAACACCATATATTTT.

This chain links TRBV5-1 with TRBJ2-5; 8 bases fit TRBD2. Germline V gene data show CDR1 as SGHRS and CDR2 as YFSETQ. The CDR3 totals 16 residues. V was pared by 4 bases and J by 9 bases, with 17 bases of the junction left unmatched. This CDR3 is CASSPGGSGGVSAQYF. The CDR3 DNA reads as TGCGCCAGCAGCCCCGGAGGGAGCGGGGGCGTCTCGGCCCAGTACTTC.

This clone was counted a few times. This CDR3 reads CASIGQWGSPLHF. CDR3 bases: TGTGCCAGCATCGGACAATGGGGCTCACCCCTCCACTTT. The chain combines TRBV2 with TRBJ1-6, with D perhaps TRBD1 (5 bases). CDR3 length equals 13 residues. V lost 7 bases and J 10 bases, leaving 14 bases between the germline ends. Per the germline V gene, CDR1 is SNHLY and CDR2 is FYNNEI. Full variable domain (missing parts from reference TRBV2 and TRBJ1-6): EPEVTQTPSHQVTQMGQEVILRCVPISNHLYFYWYRQILGQKVEFLVSFYNNEISEKSEIFDDQFSVERPDGSNFTLKIRSTKLEDSAMYFCASIGQWGSPLHFGNGTRLTVT.